This TCR beta chain was recorded in a study of neurological immune-mediated disorders. The CDR3 extends over 13 amino acids. The trim removed 5 bases at V and 6 bases at J, leaving 6 bases unmatched. The germline CDR1 and CDR2 sequences are SEHNR and FQNEAQ (reference sequence). This clonotype was recorded many times. Each CDR3 protein gets one entry after TCRdb re-called the 5' RACE reads with MiXCR. The data contain about 55,000 distinct CDR3 sequences, approximately 3.8% of them singletons. This clonotype was sampled from a man in his thirties or forties with multiple sclerosis. Source material: PBMCs. The V gene is TRBV7-9, the J gene TRBJ2-7, with 8 bases identical to TRBD1. CDR3 amino acids: CASSRTGFGEQYF. The CDR3 DNA is TGTGCCAGCAGCCGGACAGGGTTCGGCGAGCAGTACTTC.